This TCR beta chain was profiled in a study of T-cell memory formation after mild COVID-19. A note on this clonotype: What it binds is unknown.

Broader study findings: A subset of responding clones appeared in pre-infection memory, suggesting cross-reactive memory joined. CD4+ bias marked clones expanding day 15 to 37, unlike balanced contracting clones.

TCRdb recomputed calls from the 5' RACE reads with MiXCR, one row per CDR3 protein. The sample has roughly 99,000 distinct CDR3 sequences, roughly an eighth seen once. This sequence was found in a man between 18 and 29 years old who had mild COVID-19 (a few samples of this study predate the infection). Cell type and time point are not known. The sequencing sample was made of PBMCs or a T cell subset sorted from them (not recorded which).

The CDR3 coding sequence is TGTGCCAGTAGTATCTGGACAGGAGCGAACACTGAAGCTTTCTTT. This gives the protein CASSIWTGANTEAFF. The chain has TRBV19 and TRBJ1-1, with 7 bases lining up with TRBD1. The germline V gene encodes CDR1 LNHDA and CDR2 SQIVND (reference sequence). The CDR3 spans 15 residues. Trimming at V came to 3 bases and at J to 1 base, leaving 5 bases not matched to a gene.